These 3 T cell receptor beta chains were all obtained from the same sample, sequenced in a study of vaccination and CD4 T cells after COVID-19 (dated by TCRdb to between 2021 and 2024). For these TCRs, the target antigens are not known. Reading the label with the study, this specimen's treatment or condition is: approximately 11-day PBMC culture with coronavirus spike peptide pools or control peptides (ViraFEST assay). Libraries were made using PCR. The listed sequencing device is Illumina iSeq 100. DNA from cultured CD4+ T cells underwent TCR sequencing with the Oncomine TCR Beta short-read assay at the Johns Hopkins FTIC core. TCRdb took the public reads, trimmed them with fastp at Q25, ran MiXCR for clone calling and kept in-frame beta chains. Every CDR3 protein is listed once, alongside the most common genes and DNA of its rows. A total of 8,000 to 9,500 distinct CDR3 sequences appear in this sample, roughly three fifths of them only once. Around a sixth of the sample comes from the top ten.

This material consisted of cultured CD4+ T cells from blood, taken after SARS-CoV-2 vaccination. The receptor source for this set is a human donor with COVID-19.

V is TRBV27 and J is TRBJ2-5; 7 bases line up with TRBD2. V dropped 4 bases and J dropped 2; count of bases not matched to a gene: 7. The CDR3 has 15 amino acids. The germline V gene encodes CDR1 MNHEY and CDR2 SMNVEV (reference sequence). The CDR3, as DNA: TGTGCCAGCAGTTCCGGACTAGTCGGGCAAGAGACCCAGTACTTC. Its translation is CASSSGLVGQETQYF.

This clonotype has a handful of counts. The chain combines TRBV6-1 with TRBJ1-2; D may be TRBD1 (5 bases). The CDR3 contains 11 residues. Germline assignment: CDR1 MNHNS and CDR2 SASEGT. V dropped 6 bases and J dropped 7 bases, with 9 bases sitting between them. CDR3 amino acids: CASRGVSGYTF. CDR3 bases: TGTGCCAGCAGAGGGGTTAGTGGCTACACCTTC.

V usage is TRBV19 and J usage is TRBJ1-1; D not resolved. The CDR3 runs 11 residues. V dropped 5 bases and J dropped 6 bases, with 7 bases sitting between them. Germline assignment: CDR1 LNHDA and CDR2 SQIVND (reference sequence). The CDR3 sequence: CASSLYAEAFF. The CDR3 DNA reads as TGTGCCAGTAGTTTATACGCTGAAGCTTTCTTT.